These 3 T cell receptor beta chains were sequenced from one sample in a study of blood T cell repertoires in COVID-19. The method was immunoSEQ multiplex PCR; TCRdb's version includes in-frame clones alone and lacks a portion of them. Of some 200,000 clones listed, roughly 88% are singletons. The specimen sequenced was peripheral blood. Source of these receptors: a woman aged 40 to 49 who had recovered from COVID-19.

As DNA, the CDR3 is TGTGCCAGCAGCTCACAGGGAAACCCTCGTAACGCAGATACGCAGTATTTT. Translation: CASSSQGNPRNADTQYF. The chain has TRBV5-4 and TRBJ2-3, with D perhaps TRBD1 (6 bases). The germline V gene has CDR1 SGHNT and CDR2 YYREEE (reference sequence). V was pared by 3 bases and J by 4 bases, with 21 bases between. This CDR3 is 17 amino acids long. Combining the CDR3 with reference TRBV5-4 and TRBJ2-3 gives the whole variable domain ETGVTQSPTHLIKTRGQQVTLRCSSQSGHNTVSWYQQALGQGPQFIFQYYREEENGRGNFPPRFSGLQFPNYSSELNVNALELDDSALYLCASSSQGNPRNADTQYFGPGTRLTVL.

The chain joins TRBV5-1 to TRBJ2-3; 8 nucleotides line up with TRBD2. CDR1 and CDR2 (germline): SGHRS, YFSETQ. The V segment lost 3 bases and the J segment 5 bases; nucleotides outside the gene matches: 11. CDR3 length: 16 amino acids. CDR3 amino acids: CASSSDGRAVLDTQYF. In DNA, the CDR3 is TGCGCCAGCAGCTCTGACGGGAGGGCGGTCCTAGATACGCAGTATTTT. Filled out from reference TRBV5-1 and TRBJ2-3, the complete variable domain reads KAGVTQTPRYLIKTRGQQVTLSCSPISGHRSVSWYQQTPGQGLQFLFEYFSETQRNKGNFPGRFSGRQFSNSRSEMNVSTLELGDSALYLCASSSDGRAVLDTQYFGPGTRLTVL.

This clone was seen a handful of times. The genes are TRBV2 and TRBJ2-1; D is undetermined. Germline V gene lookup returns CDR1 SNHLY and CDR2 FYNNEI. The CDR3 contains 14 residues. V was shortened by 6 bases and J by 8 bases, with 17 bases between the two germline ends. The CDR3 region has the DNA TGTGCCAGCAGCTCTTTAGTAAGTTTAGATGAGCAGTTCTTC. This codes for CASSSLVSLDEQFF.